This T cell receptor (beta chain) is drawn from a study of blood T cell repertoires in COVID-19. Profiled with immunoSEQ multiplex PCR; TCRdb holds only in-frame clones, not every one. This sample has about 180,000 clones, with 75% to 90% found just once. The participants were between roughly 18 and 100 years old and came from fewer than 25 US areas. The CDR3 is 14 residues long. CDR1 is SEHNR and CDR2 is FQNEAQ in the germline V gene (reference sequence). The V segment lost 5 bases and the J segment 5 bases; nucleotides outside the gene matches: 5. In this sample, this clone turned up a few times. The source of this sequence is a man in his forties or fifties who had recovered from COVID-19. Sequenced sample: PBMCs or T cells enriched from blood (not recorded which). The V gene is TRBV7-9, the J gene TRBJ1-3; 8 bases line up with TRBD1. CDR3 protein: CASSPGTGRNTIYF. CDR3 bases: TGTGCCAGCAGCCCCGGGACAGGACGAAACACCATATATTTT.